The rows below give T cell receptor beta chains drawn from one sample of a study of regulatory T cells in long-lasting Graves disease. TCRdb itself ran the multiplex PCR reads through MiXCR, one entry per CDR3 protein. The sample records over 400,000 distinct CDR3 sequences, 11% to 15% being singletons. These data were likewise used in another study, on T cells in Graves' hyperthyroidism and ophthalmopathy.

The sequences come from peripheral blood mononuclear cells (PBMCs), collected at new diagnosis, from a patient treated with antithyroid drugs. The receptors were sampled from a woman in her forties or fifties with Graves disease. Each CDR3 is given without its conserved first and last residue. The order of the fields is clone size, D gene, V gene, CDR3 protein. D genes are given only for firm matches. Clone size, where shown, is once, few, many, or a class for clones that have expanded.

many | TRBD2 | TRBV28 | ASSFRLADTQY
NA | TRBD2 | TRBV10-3 | AISESVRGDKYEQY
few | NA | TRBV4-1 | ASSPYSPANEKLF
many | NA | TRBV28 | ATLAWDLNEKLF
NA | TRBD2 | TRBV24-1 | ATSDSRWTSGRESSYNEQF
many | TRBD1 | TRBV5-8 | ASSIDRDYGYT
NA | NA | TRBV20-1 | SAMYREKADTQY
NA | TRBD2 | TRBV18 | ASSPGGREAETQY
many | NA | TRBV28 | ASSFAQGDQPQH
few | TRBD1 | TRBV11-2 | ASSPQRPDRGGFYEQF
NA | NA | TRBV28 | ASSPQVASYEQY
NA | TRBD1 | TRBV28 | ASSLNRGGSYNSPLH
many | NA | TRBV2 | ASSGVMRAYGYT
many | NA | TRBV27 | ASSLGALPSAQY
many | NA | TRBV2 | ASREFSTEAF
many | TRBD1 | TRBV5-1 | ASSSQAQGGLVNTEAF
many | NA | TRBV24-1 | ATSDRGRSYGYT
few | TRBD1 | TRBV11-2 | ASSDRVGIEQY
many | TRBD2 | TRBV7-2 | ASSLASGVLYNEQF
many | NA | TRBV6-1 | ASSEALRGQPQH
few | NA | TRBV3-1 | ASSPTGTRGSYNEQF
NA | NA | TRBV7-9 | ASSLFVGSSYNEQF
NA | NA | TRBV14 | ASSQSHGDGQY
many | NA | TRBV2 | ASSEGPIGS
NA | NA | TRBV7-8 | ASSLGGGNRPRGTGELF
many | TRBD2 | TRBV27 | ASSLAGATDTQY
few | NA | TRBV3-1 | ASSQESGPDSPLH
few | NA | TRBV11-2 | ASSLYAGSYEQY
many | TRBD2 | TRBV28 | ASGGRAGRTDTQY
many | NA | TRBV29-1 | SVEVVGAQETQY
NA | NA | TRBV3-1 | ASSQEGQTFSGNTIY
few | NA | TRBV4-1 | ASSQDFEYANTGELF
many | NA | TRBV14 | ASSLQSGTPQGYT
few | NA | TRBV5-4 | ASSSSGWGNEQF
NA | TRBD2 | TRBV15 | ATSRDRRGTASGEMRSSYNEQF
many | NA | TRBV12-3/TRBV12-4 | ASSLDRGGETQY
NA | NA | TRBV20-1 | SAEWGSTDTQY
NA | TRBD2 | TRBV4-1 | ASSQVSGSFYEQY
NA | NA | TRBV2 | ASNAGRQAYEQY
many | NA | TRBV28 | ASIPGTSYGYT
NA | NA | TRBV20-1 | SARGPIGRIAGYT
many | NA | TRBV5-1 | ASSRGAGGYNEQF
NA | TRBD2 | TRBV11-2 | ASSRTELAGLNNEQF
many | NA | TRBV27 | ASSFRSTGNEQF